These 9 T cell receptor beta chains were all obtained from the same sample, sequenced in a study of blood T cell repertoires in COVID-19. Clones were sequenced by immunoSEQ multiplex PCR, and TCRdb holds only the in-frame ones, with some missing. The sample lists fewer than 300,000 clones; roughly 84% were seen once. The source material was peripheral blood. The origin of the receptors is a human donor with COVID-19, enrolled during active disease. The donor label of this sample is uncertain.

The chain uses TRBV7-2 and TRBJ1-4; 9 nucleotides align to TRBD1. The CDR3 totals 16 residues. Germline CDR1 and CDR2: SGHTA and FQGNSA. Unmatched junction bases numbered 4, after V lost 0 bases and J lost 5 bases. CDR3 residues: CASSLAQTGGNEKLFF. CDR3 nucleotide sequence: TGTGCCAGCAGCTTAGCCCAGACAGGGGGAAATGAAAAACTGTTTTTT.

This chain links TRBV3-1 (or the pseudogene TRBV3-2) with TRBJ2-1, with 11 bases lining up with TRBD2. V trimming: 1 base; J trimming: 6 bases; junction bases outside the gene matches: 5. The CDR3 runs 16 residues. CDR1 is LGHDT and CDR2 is YNNKEL in the germline V gene (reference sequence). The CDR3 DNA follows: TGTGCCAGCAGCCAAGGGCCTAGCGGGGGGACCAATGAGCAGTTCTTC. As protein: CASSQGPSGGTNEQFF.

This chain uses TRBV15 with TRBJ2-7; 7 positions agree with TRBD2. Germline loops: CDR1 LNHNV, CDR2 YYDKDF (reference sequence). This CDR3 contains 16 residues. V lost 5 bases, J lost 4 bases, and 14 bases stayed unmatched. The CDR3 DNA is TGTGCCACCAGCCCCCCTCCGAGCGGGATGAAGTACGAGCAGTACTTC. Its translation is CATSPPPSGMKYEQYF.

In its sample, this clone was seen once. The CDR3 is CASSSHRGRGETQYF. The CDR3 coding sequence is TGTGCCAGCAGCTCCCACAGGGGTCGGGGGGAGACCCAGTACTTC. This chain links TRBV11-3 with TRBJ2-5, with a possible D match to TRBD1 (7 bases). The CDR3 sequence is 15 residues long. CDR1 SGHNT and CDR2 YENEEA come from the germline V gene. V was clipped by 4 bases and J by 5 bases, with 17 bases between them.

The rearrangement joins TRBV5-4 to TRBJ2-7; TRBD1 agrees at 8 bases. V shed 3 bases, J shed 6 bases, and the junction held 8 bases outside the gene matches. This CDR3 spans 14 amino acids. Germline V gene lookup returns CDR1 SGHNT and CDR2 YYREEE (reference sequence). The CDR3 DNA reads as TGTGCCAGCAGCTCTTGGACAGGGTCGAGCGAGCAGTACTTC. Translating it yields CASSSWTGSSEQYF.

The V call is TRBV28, the J call TRBJ1-5; the match to TRBD1 covers 7 bases. V gave up 1 base and J gave up 6 bases; unmatched junction bases: 12. Germline assignment: CDR1 MDHEN and CDR2 SYDVKM. This CDR3 spans 17 amino acids. The CDR3 bases are TGTGCCAGCAGTTTATCTCTTCCGAGACAGGGAGGTCAGCCCCAGCATTTT. This translates into CASSLSLPRQGGQPQHF.

J is TRBJ2-1 and V is TRBV30; 13 bases fit TRBD2. The germline gives CDR1 GTSNPN, CDR2 SVGIG (reference sequence). The CDR3 is 15 residues long. J was trimmed by 7 bases and V by 1 base; bases with no gene match: 4. The chain's CDR3 is CAWSEGTSGMNEQFF. CDR3 nucleotide sequence: TGTGCCTGGAGTGAAGGGACTAGCGGGATGAATGAGCAGTTCTTC.

The chain carries TRBV24-1 and TRBJ2-5; D might be TRBD1 (6 bases). V dropped 4 bases and J dropped 3 bases, with 14 bases sitting between them. CDR3 length: 15 amino acids. The V gene's germline CDR1 is KGHDR and CDR2 SFDVKD. The CDR3 protein is CATSERTESEETQYF. CDR3 DNA sequence: TGTGCCACCAGTGAAAGGACAGAATCAGAAGAGACCCAGTACTTC.

The gene calls are TRBV7-6 and TRBJ2-6; the match to TRBD1 covers 9 bases. Germline V gene sequence: CDR1 SGHVS, CDR2 FNYEAQ. V lost 4 bases to trimming and J lost 10 bases; unmatched junction nucleotides: 5. This CDR3 is 14 amino acids long. The CDR3 DNA is TGTGCCAGCAGCTCCCCGGGACAGGGAAACGTCCTGACTTTC. Amino acids: CASSSPGQGNVLTF.